A selection of T cell receptor beta chains follows, all from one sample in a study of blood T cell repertoires in COVID-19. This table comes from immunoSEQ multiplex PCR, and its TCRdb copy is limited to in-frame clones, with some not included. Of 95,000 to 110,000 clones in the sample, roughly 90% were seen once. Sequencing used peripheral blood. These TCRs come from a woman aged 60 to 75 with acute or convalescent COVID-19. Both conserved end residues are part of each CDR3. The D gene is left open where the match is weak. Clone sizes are given selectively: once, few, many, or a class where the clone is expanded.

v_call	j_call	d_call	clone_size	cdr3_nt	cdr3_aa
TRBV30	TRBJ1-6	-	-	TGTGCCTGGAGTCGCGAGGTCTCACCCCTCCACTTT	CAWSREVSPLHF
TRBV7-8	TRBJ1-1	TRBD1	-	TGTGCCAGCAGCCCCGGGACAGCTAACACTGAAGCTTTCTTT	CASSPGTANTEAFF
TRBV5-5	TRBJ2-3	TRBD2	-	TGTGCCAGCATGCCTCTAACGGGAGGGCTAACCCTCACAGATACGCAGTATTTT	CASMPLTGGLTLTDTQYF
TRBV18	TRBJ1-1	TRBD1	-	TGTGCCAGCTCGAAGGACAGGCTGAACACTGAAGCTTTCTTT	CASSKDRLNTEAFF
TRBV15	TRBJ1-1	TRBD1	-	TGTGCCACCAGCAGAGATCGGCCCAGGGGGGACACTGAAGCTTTCTTT	CATSRDRPRGDTEAFF
TRBV11-1	TRBJ1-2	-	-	TGTGCCAGCAGTCCGGGGGGGACCGATGGCTACACCTTC	CASSPGGTDGYTF
TRBV5-1	TRBJ2-1	-	-	TGCGCCAGCAGCTCTGACGGGTACGGGCAGGGCAATCTTAAGCAGTTCTTC	CASSSDGYGQGNLKQFF
TRBV18	TRBJ2-5	TRBD2	-	TGTGCCAGCTCACCCACACTAGCGGGAGTAGAGACCCAGTACTTC	CASSPTLAGVETQYF
TRBV5-4	TRBJ2-7	-	-	TGTGCCAGCAGCTTGGATATAGCAAACGAGCAGTACTTC	CASSLDIANEQYF
TRBV5-1	TRBJ2-2	-	-	TGCGCCAGCAGCTTGGGACTTCAGGGGAACACCGGGGAGCTGTTTTTT	CASSLGLQGNTGELFF
TRBV10-1	TRBJ2-3	TRBD1	-	TGCGCCAGCAGTGAAACGGGACAGCCCACAGATACGCAGTATTTT	CASSETGQPTDTQYF
TRBV19	TRBJ1-5	TRBD1	-	TGTGCCAGTCGGAACCGGGACAGGGGCCTGTATCAGCCCCAGCATTTT	CASRNRDRGLYQPQHF
TRBV6-5	TRBJ2-1	TRBD2	-	TGTGCCAGCAGGGCTAGCGGGACTAATGAGCAGTTCTTC	CASRASGTNEQFF
TRBV27	TRBJ2-2	TRBD1	few	TGTGCCAGCAGTCCGTGGACAGGGGTAATCGTCGGGGAGCTGTTTTTT	CASSPWTGVIVGELFF
TRBV6-5	TRBJ2-3	-	once	TGTGCCAGCAGCAGGACTTTCAACACAGATACGCAGTATTTT	CASSRTFNTDTQYF
TRBV7-3	TRBJ1-1	-	-	TGTGCCAGCAGTAGGACGGGGGGGACAGAAGCTTTCTTT	CASSRTGGTEAFF
TRBV28	TRBJ1-2	-	-	TGTGCCAGCAGTTTAAGACAGGTCTCTTATGGCTACACCTTC	CASSLRQVSYGYTF
TRBV3-1/TRBV3-2	TRBJ1-6	-	-	TGTGCCAGCAGCCAGGGAGAAAATTCACCCCTCCACTTT	CASSQGENSPLHF
TRBV7-2	TRBJ2-1	-	-	TGTGCCAGCAGCTTCCCGTTCTCGGAGCAGTTCTTC	CASSFPFSEQFF
TRBV5-1	TRBJ1-1	-	-	TGCGCCAGCAGCTTGGTTTGGGGGCTAGGCACTGAAGCTTTCTTT	CASSLVWGLGTEAFF
TRBV7-9	TRBJ1-1	-	-	TGTGCCAGCAGAGGGCAGGGATATCCTACTGAAGCTTTCTTT	CASRGQGYPTEAFF
TRBV28	TRBJ1-4	TRBD1	-	TGTGCCAGCAGTTTATTAGGGACAGGGGGTCTATCCAATGAAAAACTGTTTTTT	CASSLLGTGGLSNEKLFF
TRBV19	TRBJ1-2	-	-	TGTGCCAGTAGTGCCGTTCCTGGTGCGCCAGGCTACACCTTC	CASSAVPGAPGYTF
TRBV12-3/TRBV12-4	TRBJ1-5	-	-	TGTGCCAGCAACTCTCTAGGGGGGCCCCAGCATTTT	CASNSLGGPQHF
TRBV10-3	TRBJ1-5	-	-	TGTGCCATCAGTGAGTCTCGACTCCGAGACGCCAGCAATCAGCCCCAGCATTTT	CAISESRLRDASNQPQHF
TRBV7-6	TRBJ2-7	TRBD1	-	TGTGCCAGCAGCCCGGGGACAGGGCCCTACGAGCAGTACTTC	CASSPGTGPYEQYF
TRBV6-1	TRBJ1-2	-	-	TGTGCCAGCAGTGAGGGGCAGCGCTATGGCTACACCTTC	CASSEGQRYGYTF